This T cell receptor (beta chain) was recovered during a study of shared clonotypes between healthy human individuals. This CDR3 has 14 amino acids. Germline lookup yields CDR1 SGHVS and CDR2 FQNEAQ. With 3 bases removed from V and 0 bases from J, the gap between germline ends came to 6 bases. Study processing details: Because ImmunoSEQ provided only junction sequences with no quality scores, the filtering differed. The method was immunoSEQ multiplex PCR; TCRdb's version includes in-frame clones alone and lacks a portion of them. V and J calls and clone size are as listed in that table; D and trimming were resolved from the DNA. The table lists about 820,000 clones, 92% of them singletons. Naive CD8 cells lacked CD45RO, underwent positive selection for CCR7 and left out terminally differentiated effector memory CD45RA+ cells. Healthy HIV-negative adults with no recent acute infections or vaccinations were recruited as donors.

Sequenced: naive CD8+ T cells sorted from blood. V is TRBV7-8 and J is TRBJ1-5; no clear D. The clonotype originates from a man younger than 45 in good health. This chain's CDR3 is CASSLLDSNQPQHF. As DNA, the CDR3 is TGTGCCAGCAGCTTGTTGGATAGCAATCAGCCCCAGCATTTT.